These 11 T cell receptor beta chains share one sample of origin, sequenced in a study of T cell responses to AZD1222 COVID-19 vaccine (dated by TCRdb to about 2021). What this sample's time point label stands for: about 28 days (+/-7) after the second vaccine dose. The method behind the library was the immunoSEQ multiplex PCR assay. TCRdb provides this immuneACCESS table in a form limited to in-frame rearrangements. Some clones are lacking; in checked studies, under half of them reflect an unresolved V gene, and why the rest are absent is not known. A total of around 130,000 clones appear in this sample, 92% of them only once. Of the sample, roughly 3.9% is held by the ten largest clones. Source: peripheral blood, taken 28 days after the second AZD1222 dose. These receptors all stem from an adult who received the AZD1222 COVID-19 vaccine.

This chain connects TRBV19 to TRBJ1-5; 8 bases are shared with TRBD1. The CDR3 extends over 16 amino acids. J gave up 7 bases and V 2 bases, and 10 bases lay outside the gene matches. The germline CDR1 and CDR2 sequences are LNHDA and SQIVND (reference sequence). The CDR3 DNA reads TGTGCCAGTAGTATAATTGGCCAGGGGGCAAACCAGCCCCAGCATTTT. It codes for CASSIIGQGANQPQHF.

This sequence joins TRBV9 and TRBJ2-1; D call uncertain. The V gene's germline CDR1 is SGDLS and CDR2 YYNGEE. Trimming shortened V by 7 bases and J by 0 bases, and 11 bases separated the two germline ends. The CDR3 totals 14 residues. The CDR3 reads CASRPLSSYNEQFF. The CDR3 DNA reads TGTGCCAGCCGGCCCCTAAGCTCCTACAATGAGCAGTTCTTC.

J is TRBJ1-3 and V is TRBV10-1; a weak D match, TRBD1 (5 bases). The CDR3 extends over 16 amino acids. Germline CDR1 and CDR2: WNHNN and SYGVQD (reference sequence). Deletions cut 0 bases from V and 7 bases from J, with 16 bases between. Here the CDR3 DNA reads TGCGCCAGCAGTGAGTCCCGGGACCTTTTCGGGAACACCATATATTTT. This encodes CASSESRDLFGNTIYF.

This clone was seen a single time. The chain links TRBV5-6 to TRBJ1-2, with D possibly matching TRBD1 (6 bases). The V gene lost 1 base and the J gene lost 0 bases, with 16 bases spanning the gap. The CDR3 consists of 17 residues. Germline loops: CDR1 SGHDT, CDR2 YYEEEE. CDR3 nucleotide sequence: TGTGCCAGCAGCTTGAGGGAACTGGACAGAGCTAACTATGGCTACACCTTC. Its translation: CASSLRELDRANYGYTF.

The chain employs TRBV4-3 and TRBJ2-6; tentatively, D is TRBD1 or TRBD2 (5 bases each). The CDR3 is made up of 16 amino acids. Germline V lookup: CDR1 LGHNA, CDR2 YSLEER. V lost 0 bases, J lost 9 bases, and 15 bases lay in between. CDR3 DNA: TGCGCCAGCAGCCAAGATGGGGGATTTGGTCTCAACGTCCTGACTTTC. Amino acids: CASSQDGGFGLNVLTF.

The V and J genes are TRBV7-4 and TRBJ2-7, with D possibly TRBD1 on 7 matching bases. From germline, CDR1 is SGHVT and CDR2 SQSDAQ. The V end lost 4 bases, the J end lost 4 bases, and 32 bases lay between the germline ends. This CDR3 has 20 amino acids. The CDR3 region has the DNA TGTGCCAGCAGCTCAGACACCCCTCTAACTCCCGGACAGGACTATTACGAGCAGTACTTC. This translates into CASSSDTPLTPGQDYYEQYF.

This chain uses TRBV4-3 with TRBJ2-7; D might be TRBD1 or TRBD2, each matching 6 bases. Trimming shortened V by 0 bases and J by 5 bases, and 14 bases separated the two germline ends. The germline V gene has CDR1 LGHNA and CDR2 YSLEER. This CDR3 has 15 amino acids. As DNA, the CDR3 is TGCGCCAGCAGCCAAGATGTCCGGGGGCCCAACGAGCAGTACTTC. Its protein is CASSQDVRGPNEQYF.

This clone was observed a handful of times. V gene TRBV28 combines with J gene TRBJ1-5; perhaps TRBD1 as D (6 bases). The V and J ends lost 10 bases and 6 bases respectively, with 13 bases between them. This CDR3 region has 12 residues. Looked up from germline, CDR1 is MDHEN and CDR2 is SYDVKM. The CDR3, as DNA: TGTGCCACTCGGGGGCCCAGTCAGCCCCAGCATTTT. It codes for CATRGPSQPQHF.

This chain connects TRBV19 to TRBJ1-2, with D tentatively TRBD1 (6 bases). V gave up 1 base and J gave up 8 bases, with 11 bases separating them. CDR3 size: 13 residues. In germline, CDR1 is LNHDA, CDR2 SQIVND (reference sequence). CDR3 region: CASSIGGLRGYTF. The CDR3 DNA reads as TGTGCCAGTAGTATAGGGGGGCTACGGGGCTACACCTTC.

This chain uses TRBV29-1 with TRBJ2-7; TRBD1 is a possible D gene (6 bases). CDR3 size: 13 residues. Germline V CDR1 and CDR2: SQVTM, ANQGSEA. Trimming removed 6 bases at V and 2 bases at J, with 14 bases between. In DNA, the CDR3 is TGCAGCGTCCGCACTGGGGGCCCCTACGAGCAGTACTTC. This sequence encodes CSVRTGGPYEQYF.

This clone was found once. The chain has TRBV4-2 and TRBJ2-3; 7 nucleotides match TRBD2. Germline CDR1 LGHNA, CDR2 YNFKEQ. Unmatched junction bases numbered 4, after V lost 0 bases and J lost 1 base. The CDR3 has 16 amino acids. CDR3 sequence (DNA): TGTGCCAGCAGCCAAGATACGGCGGGGGGCACAGATACGCAGTATTTT. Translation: CASSQDTAGGTDTQYF.